This record looks at one T cell receptor beta chain sequence and its context. This record comes from a study of T cell responses to AZD1222 COVID-19 vaccine. Produced via immunoSEQ multiplex PCR; TCRdb's table is partial and in-frame only. The sample contains 150,000 to 200,000 clones, less than 95% of which appear only once. This specimen was peripheral blood, taken on day 0 of AZD1222 vaccination. The clonotype originates from an adult in good health.

The CDR3 is CASSPPGQGTHNEQFF. In nucleotides, the CDR3 is TGTGCCAGCTCACCACCCGGACAGGGGACTCACAATGAGCAGTTCTTC. This rearrangement joins TRBV18 to TRBJ2-1; TRBD1 matches 9 bases. Germline trimming cut 0 bases from V and 5 bases from J; bases unmatched to any gene: 5. CDR3 size: 16 residues. The germline V gene has CDR1 KGHSH and CDR2 LQKENI.